This T cell receptor (beta chain) is from a study of cytomegalovirus exposure and HLA in healthy donors (dated by TCRdb to about 2017). The study in broad terms: In an earlier analysis of 587 of the donors, roughly 300 Gb of sequence data and 90 million to 130 million unique TCR beta sequences from about 190 million T cells were reported. Roughly 300 gigabases of sequencing data and approximately 84 million unique TCR sequences were included in an early release covering about 620 HLA-typed donors. Among the roughly 430 genotyped donors, around 79% belonged to the genetic ancestry cluster associated with self-reported Caucasian donors. The study was designed to test whether signatures of past pathogen exposure could be identified by cataloging public T cell receptors. The study used immunosequencing to profile the T cell repertoires of approximately 630 subjects and linked those repertoires to cytomegalovirus serostatus. A separate validation cohort of roughly 130 different subjects was used in addition to the 666-subject first cohort. High-throughput TCR immunosequencing, statistical association of individual TCRs with disease status, and machine learning were combined to predict cytomegalovirus infection status. A later analysis re-analyzed previously published TCR beta repertoires from roughly 630 donors and added high-resolution HLA genotyping to study TCR occurrence patterns. The later analysis used no new phenotypic data to find candidate immune exposures, relying instead on TCR beta sequences and their occurrence across donors. To decide whether each TCR beta V gene segment behaved as functional or pseudogenic, an earlier analysis of approximately 620 of the donors relied on high-throughput TCR beta sequencing. Alongside the repertoire data, information on donor age, sex, ethnicity and CMV serostatus was compiled. A later genetic analysis took genome-wide SNP genotypes for about 55% of the roughly 670 donors and used that subset as a discovery cohort. All discovery cohort repertoires had been generated on a single sequencing platform. Class I and class II HLA loci were covered by the typing at four-digit resolution. The number of typed donors differed by locus: roughly 620-630 for A, B, C, DRB1 and DQB1; approximately 540 for DQA1; 600 to 610 for DPA1; and some 450 for DPB1. Roughly 5 DR-DQ haplotypes were handled as single units for association and clustering, since linkage in the cohort was strong. On average, roughly 250,000 unique TCR beta nucleotide sequences were sequenced per donor among a few hundred genotyped donors of the cohort, with 15% to 20% of those sequences being non-productive.

A note on this clone: Its antigen is currently not known. Per-base quality was not reported, and no clone a single base away is much larger than it.

Trimming at the junction amounts to 6 bases on V and 13 bases on J, and the germline ends lie 10 bases apart. From the germline V gene, CDR1 is SNHLY and CDR2 is FYNNEI. Taken from cysteine to phenylalanine, the CDR3 has 11 residues. The CDR3 DNA has 33 bases and is translated from base 1. Study-level results and caveats: The study listed around 160 TCR beta chains as associated with cytomegalovirus. The classifier was reported to diagnose cytomegalovirus status with high specificity and sensitivity in both the original and validation cohorts. At a false discovery rate of 0.05, a later analysis linked around 15,000 TCR beta sequences to specific HLA alleles. Roughly uniform sequencing depth across donors was assumed in presence/absence analyses, although this assumption may not hold. This cohort had only TCR beta chains sequenced, and the lack of alpha or paired-chain data limited which features could be detected. The 87-base-pair reads could not distinguish some IMGT-functional V segments, including TRBV6-2 and TRBV6-3, so those segments were excluded. In an earlier analysis of a few hundred of the donors, most TCR beta V segments were observed in productive rearrangements about 87% or about 30% of the time, broadly matching IMGT annotations. According to a later analysis, parvovirus B19, influenza, CMV and Epstein-Barr virus appeared linked to several top co-occurrence clusters. HLA typing was unavailable for some donors at each locus, so association tests used only the typed subset. Correlated functional status among segregating V segments might reflect linkage disequilibrium, but an unknown experimental factor could not be ruled out. In a later genetic analysis, fewer N-insertions in productive TCRs were reported among donors in an Asian-associated ancestry cluster than the 666-donor mean. Most TCR sequences were seen in very few donors, while some public TCRs were found in many individuals. The earlier analysis of a few hundred of the donors excluded some 15 rarely observed V segments, including chromosome 9 orphons, because counts were too low. According to a later analysis, most CMV-associated TCR beta chains appeared to be HLA-restricted, and the HLA associations seemed to be driven largely by CMV exposure. In a later analysis, HLA-associated TCR beta chains showed more clonal expansion and lower generation probabilities than non-associated chains that were equally common. A further reported finding was that TCR beta sequences accurately predicted the HLA-A and HLA-B alleles for most subjects in the first cohort. When HLA alleles, especially DR and DQ, strongly co-occurred, TCR associations were difficult to assign to individual alleles. A cluster of highly shared sequence variants was judged likely to be a technical artifact of the sequencing pipeline. The authors suggested that the approach could potentially be generalized to other disease states and immunological phenotypes. A later analysis found that TCR association rates varied across HLA loci, with DRB1 alleles showing the most associated TCRs and HLA-C alleles the fewest. For the cohort, immune exposure information was limited to CMV serostatus. V-gene and J-gene trimming of TCR beta chains was associated with a missense DCLRE1C variant in a later genetic analysis, and the association was replicated in an independent cohort. In vitro tests confirmed that a few of the cytomegalovirus-associated TCR beta chains recognize cytomegalovirus antigens.

Library preparation employed the immunoSEQ multiplex PCR assay. For the multiplex PCR, a mixture combining 60 forward primers for TCR Vbeta segments and 13 reverse primers for TCR Jbeta segments was used. The CDR3 region of rearranged TCR beta genes was amplified from genomic DNA by a multiplex PCR assay. The Illumina HiSeq System was used to sequence the amplified TCR beta libraries as 87-base-pair reads. As for how the authors treated the data: A later analysis tallied around 82 million unique TCR beta chains across the 666 repertoires, and around 9.9 million of those chains were shared by two or more donors. Raw reads were error-corrected and collapsed into unique sequences by a nearest-neighbor algorithm in which closely related sequences were merged to remove PCR and sequencing errors. To assign V, D and J gene segments, CDR3 sequences were aligned to IMGT reference sequences. For a sequence to be retained, at least a six-nucleotide match to both a V gene segment and a J gene segment was required. A rearrangement counted as productive if the CDR3 had no stop codons and remained in frame with V and J, and every other rearrangement counted as non-productive. CDR3 was defined by IMGT convention, running from the second conserved V-encoded cysteine to the conserved J-encoded phenylalanine. In an earlier analysis of 500 to 650 of the donors, sequences lacking an unambiguous match to a single V gene segment were excluded. In an earlier analysis of 500 to 750 of the donors, V segments were called functional above 56.7% productive rearrangements and were called segregating when the between-donor standard deviation exceeded 5%. A statistical classification framework was built to diagnose cytomegalovirus status from the catalog of TCR beta chain sequences. V and J gene assignment, in a later analysis, came from comparing TCR nucleotide sequences with IMGT/GENE-DB human TR gene sequences. A later analysis assigned CDR3 sequences and most-parsimonious VDJ recombination scenarios with the TCRdist pipeline. In a later analysis, each TCR beta chain was defined by its CDR3 amino acid sequence together with its V-gene family, and reads without a unique V-gene family were excluded. In a later analysis, 450 to 600 highly shared, low-generation-probability nucleotide sequences were removed to address suspected cross-contamination and a sequencing artifact. In a later analysis, a clonal expansion index for each public chain was calculated from normalized within-repertoire ranks of inferred template counts. A later analysis computed generation probabilities with a VDJ recombination model fitted to out-of-frame rearrangements, and checked the results against IGoR. In a later analysis, hypergeometric tests were used to score TCR-TCR, TCR-HLA and TCR-CMV co-occurrence, with a repertoire-size bias correction applied to TCR pairs. False discovery rates were estimated in a later analysis by permuting HLA or CMV assignments 20 times. In a later analysis, co-occurring TCRs were grouped using DBSCAN, with TCRdist sequence similarity added in when clustering inside HLA-allele-positive subsets. Repertoires with fewer than 30,000 or more than 120,000 public chains, plus five repertoires with anomalous nucleotide sharing, were excluded from co-occurrence clustering. TCRdb carries this immuneACCESS record with in-frame sequences only. Its versions omit some clonotypes, under half of them owing to an unresolved V gene in the studies checked, with the rest unexplained. Clonal size and the V and J genes are those of that table, whereas D and trimming came from the DNA. The sample table records roughly 140,000 clones; approximately 79% of these occur just once. Clones ranked in the top ten supply approximately 0.66% of the sample.

The cohort was made up of approximately 670 healthy bone marrow donors. At the time of sampling, every cohort member was nominally healthy, though immune exposures that went unrecorded were likely present. The donor was CMV seronegative and belonged to the group of around 350 seronegative cohort members. A peripheral blood sample was collected from each donor, and TCR beta sequencing was performed on peripheral blood mononuclear cells. Genomic DNA extraction from the blood cell samples was performed with the Qiagen DNeasy Blood Extraction Kit. What was sequenced was PBMCs. This clonotype was obtained from a male donor in good health and CMV-seronegative. The receptor chain draws on TRBV2 and TRBJ1-6, with no confident D gene call. The CDR3: CASRSPGPLHF. The sequenced DNA is TGTGCCAGCAGGAGCCCAGGCCCCCTCCACTTT.